This is a list of T cell receptor beta chains from one sample in a study of shared clonotypes between healthy human individuals. The assay was immunoSEQ multiplex PCR, and TCRdb's table has in-frame clones only and misses some. The sample has 2 million to 2.5 million clones, 93% seen once; the top ten hold roughly 0.36%. Sequences were obtained from naive CD4+ T cells from PBMCs. The source is a man between 18 and 29 years old in good health. Some clones in this sample may be carry-over from other donors' samples. Each CDR3 is given with its conserved first and last residue. The D gene is left open where the match is weak. Rows may omit the clone size; those that give it use once, few, many or a size class.

V: TRBV7-9
J: TRBJ2-4
size: NA
D: NA
DNA: TGTGCCAGCAGCTTAGCCGTAGCCAAAAACATTCAGTACTTC
CDR3: CASSLAVAKNIQYF

V: TRBV27
J: TRBJ2-4
size: NA
D: TRBD2
DNA: TGTGCCAGCAGTTCTAGCGGGGCGGGAAGCCCGCCCAACATTCAGTACTTC
CDR3: CASSSSGAGSPPNIQYF

V: TRBV7-7
J: TRBJ2-1
size: NA
D: TRBD1
DNA: TGTGCCAGCAGCCGGACAGGGGGGGTTGAGCAGTTCTTC
CDR3: CASSRTGGVEQFF

V: TRBV7-9
J: TRBJ2-7
size: few
D: TRBD2
DNA: TGTGCCAGCAGCGCCACTAGCGGGAGGGCCGACGAGCAGTACTTC
CDR3: CASSATSGRADEQYF

V: TRBV9
J: TRBJ1-1
size: NA
D: NA
DNA: TGTGCCAGCCAGGGGCTAGGGAACACTGAAGCTTTCTTT
CDR3: CASQGLGNTEAFF

V: TRBV28
J: TRBJ2-2
size: NA
D: TRBD2
DNA: TGTGCCAGCAGTTTCATGGGACTAGGGACCGGGGAGCTGTTTTTT
CDR3: CASSFMGLGTGELFF

V: TRBV5-1
J: TRBJ2-7
size: NA
D: TRBD1
DNA: TGCGCCAGCAGCCCTCTGGGACAGGTGTGGCGGGACCTTCAAAGCTCCTACGAGCAGTACTTC
CDR3: CASSPLGQVWRDLQSSYEQYF

V: TRBV9
J: TRBJ2-1
size: NA
D: NA
DNA: TGTGCCAGCAGCGTAACCCCCTACAATGAGCAGTTCTTC
CDR3: CASSVTPYNEQFF

V: TRBV9
J: TRBJ2-7
size: NA
D: NA
DNA: TGTGCCAGCAGCCCCCGAGGTGGAGGAACCTACTCCTACGAGCAGTACTTC
CDR3: CASSPRGGGTYSYEQYF

V: TRBV19
J: TRBJ1-2
size: NA
D: NA
DNA: TGTGCCAGTAGTAACAGGGAGGATGGCTACACCTTC
CDR3: CASSNREDGYTF

V: TRBV5-4
J: TRBJ2-7
size: NA
D: NA
DNA: TGTGCCAGCAGCCCGCTGAGGAGTAACTCCTACGAGCAGTACTTC
CDR3: CASSPLRSNSYEQYF

V: TRBV6-1
J: TRBJ2-7
size: NA
D: TRBD1
DNA: TGTGCCAGCAGTGACCTGGGGACAGGGACGTACGAGCAGTACTTC
CDR3: CASSDLGTGTYEQYF

V: TRBV13
J: TRBJ2-2
size: NA
D: TRBD2
DNA: TGTGCCAGCAGCAAAGACCATCTAGCGGGAGTTTTTCGTAGCACCGGGGAGCTGTTTTTT
CDR3: CASSKDHLAGVFRSTGELFF

V: TRBV5-1
J: TRBJ2-3
size: NA
D: NA
DNA: TGCGCCAGCAGCCCTCAGGGGGGGGCGGGAGTAGATACGCAGTATTTT
CDR3: CASSPQGGAGVDTQYF

V: TRBV5-5
J: TRBJ1-4
size: NA
D: NA
DNA: TGTGCCAGCAGTCAGATAGCAACTAATGAAAAACTGTTTTTT
CDR3: CASSQIATNEKLFF

V: TRBV5-4
J: TRBJ1-1
size: NA
D: TRBD1
DNA: TGTGCCAGCACCCCAGGTCGGGACAGCACTGAAGCTTTCTTT
CDR3: CASTPGRDSTEAFF

V: TRBV7-9
J: TRBJ2-5
size: NA
D: NA
DNA: TGTGCCAGCAGCCTCCGAGGGGCGGGGACCCAAGAGACCCAGTACTTC
CDR3: CASSLRGAGTQETQYF

V: TRBV6-1
J: TRBJ2-7
size: NA
D: TRBD2
DNA: TGTGCCAGCAGAGGGACTAGCGGGAGACGCGAGCAGTACTTC
CDR3: CASRGTSGRREQYF

V: TRBV5-1
J: TRBJ2-7
size: NA
D: NA
DNA: TGCGCCAGCAGCGTGCCCCGGGACGGAGGGCTTAAGCAGTACTTC
CDR3: CASSVPRDGGLKQYF

V: TRBV11-2
J: TRBJ2-6
size: NA
D: NA
DNA: TGTGCCAGCAGCCCCCTTGGGTCTGGGGCCAACGTCCTGACTTTC
CDR3: CASSPLGSGANVLTF

V: TRBV19
J: TRBJ2-2
size: few
D: TRBD1
DNA: TGTGCCAGTAGTGACAGGGGGCACACCGGGGAGCTGTTTTTT
CDR3: CASSDRGHTGELFF

V: TRBV7-6
J: TRBJ1-2
size: NA
D: NA
DNA: TGTGCCAGCAGCCCCGGGGGGGGACGCGGCTATGGCTACACCTTC
CDR3: CASSPGGGRGYGYTF

V: TRBV5-1
J: TRBJ2-1
size: NA
D: NA
DNA: TGCGCCAGCAGTCGCACCGTGCTGGGCTCCTACAATGAGCAGTTCTTC
CDR3: CASSRTVLGSYNEQFF

V: TRBV2
J: TRBJ2-5
size: NA
D: TRBD2
DNA: TGTGCCAGCGGCCCCAAGAGCGGGAGCCAAGAGACCCAGTACTTC
CDR3: CASGPKSGSQETQYF

V: TRBV6-5
J: TRBJ2-5
size: NA
D: TRBD2
DNA: TGTGCCAGCAGTGGACTAGCGGGAGGGGAGACCCAGTACTTC
CDR3: CASSGLAGGETQYF

V: TRBV6-6
J: TRBJ1-1
size: NA
D: NA
DNA: TGTGCCAGCACATACGACCAGGGACCCTTTTTCTTT
CDR3: CASTYDQGPFFF

V: TRBV7-9
J: TRBJ2-1
size: NA
D: TRBD2
DNA: TGTGCCAGCAGCAGGCTAGCGGGAGTCGGTGAGCAGTTCTTC
CDR3: CASSRLAGVGEQFF

V: TRBV28
J: TRBJ2-7
size: NA
D: NA
DNA: TGTGCCAGCAGCCGTGGGGGGGCCGGCTTCTCCTACGAGCAGTACTTC
CDR3: CASSRGGAGFSYEQYF

V: TRBV7-8
J: TRBJ2-7
size: NA
D: TRBD1
DNA: TGTGCCAGCAGCTTACGTCGGGACAGGACCTACGAGCAGTACTTC
CDR3: CASSLRRDRTYEQYF

V: TRBV5-8
J: TRBJ2-1
size: NA
D: NA
DNA: TGTGCCAGCAGCTTGGCCCGCCTAGCGCGGATCTCCTACAATGAGCAGTTCTTC
CDR3: CASSLARLARISYNEQFF

V: TRBV9
J: TRBJ2-5
size: NA
D: TRBD2
DNA: TGTGCCAGCAGCGTAGCTTCTAGCGGGAACCGGGAGACCCAGTACTTC
CDR3: CASSVASSGNRETQYF

V: TRBV5-4
J: TRBJ2-2
size: NA
D: NA
DNA: TGTGCCAGCAGCTTGGCCGGGACCCTGAACACCGGGGAGCTGTTTTTT
CDR3: CASSLAGTLNTGELFF

V: TRBV7-2
J: TRBJ1-1
size: NA
D: NA
DNA: TGTGCCAGCAGCTTAGCCCCGGGCGGGACTGAAGCTTTCTTT
CDR3: CASSLAPGGTEAFF